Each of the 8 T cell receptor beta chains below was sequenced from the same sample in a study of beta chain features in type 1 diabetes. Study results and limitations: A moderate, significant TCRB CDR3 shortening appeared in type 1 diabetes across four CD4+ subsets.

The study reverse transcribed the entire isolated RNA, so it sequenced expressed TCRB transcripts. Method: immunoSEQ multiplex PCR; TCRdb's copy keeps in-frame clones and lacks some. This table holds roughly 220,000 clones, 16% found once. These TCRs' antigens remain unknown. Sequences were obtained from naive CD4+ T cells from blood. Source of these receptors: a man younger than 45 with type 1 diabetes.

This clone was observed a handful of times. This chain links TRBV7-2 with TRBJ2-7, with no clear D. V dropped 1 base and J dropped 0 bases, with 10 bases sitting between them. The CDR3 runs 15 residues. CDR1 SGHTA and CDR2 FQGNSA come from the germline V gene. The CDR3 spells CASSLGAWSSYEQYF. The CDR3, as DNA: TGTGCCAGCAGCTTAGGGGCCTGGAGCTCCTACGAGCAGTACTTC.

The chain's CDR3 is CASSGQEVGGRGEQYF. The DNA of the CDR3 is TGTGCCAGCAGCGGTCAGGAGGTTGGCGGGAGAGGCGAGCAGTACTTC. V and J are TRBV9 and TRBJ2-7; 7 nucleotides agree with TRBD2. Per the germline V gene, CDR1 is SGDLS and CDR2 is YYNGEE. V gave up 3 bases and J gave up 6 bases; unmatched junction bases: 15. The CDR3 extends over 16 amino acids.

In regard to this clone: Other nucleotide sequences from this sample produce the same CDR3. This sequence joins TRBV18 and TRBJ2-5; D call uncertain. Trimming removed 3 bases from V and 3 bases from J, with 2 bases in between. CDR3 size: 11 residues. Looked up from germline, CDR1 is KGHSH and CDR2 is LQKENI. CDR3 residues: CASSPEETQYF. In DNA, the CDR3 is TGTGCCAGCTCACCGGAAGAGACCCAGTACTTC.

This clone was picked up a small number of times. V gene TRBV14 combines with J gene TRBJ2-1; 8 bases match TRBD1. The CDR3 totals 14 residues. After removal of 3 bases from V and 8 bases from J, the junction contained 6 bases not matched to a gene. Germline loops: CDR1 SGHDN, CDR2 FVKESK. The CDR3 sequence: CASSQRQGIDEQFF. Written as DNA, the CDR3 is TGTGCCAGCAGCCAGAGACAGGGGATCGATGAGCAGTTCTTC.

The chain carries TRBV6-5 and TRBJ2-7; 8 nucleotides agree with TRBD2. The germline V gene has CDR1 MNHEY and CDR2 SVGAGI. The CDR3 loop spans 13 amino acids. Trimming at V came to 9 bases and at J to 0 bases, leaving 4 bases not matched to a gene. CDR3 nucleotide sequence: TGTGCCAGTTGGAGCGGGAGCTCCTACGAGCAGTACTTC. Translation gives CASWSGSSYEQYF.

V is TRBV29-1 and J is TRBJ2-4, with TRBD1 as a possible D gene (5 bases). V shed 4 bases and J shed 0 bases, with 10 bases lying between them. The CDR3 is 14 amino acids. Germline V gene data show CDR1 as SQVTM and CDR2 as ANQGSEA. DNA of the CDR3: TGCAGCGTTGCAGGGAAACTAGCCAAAAACATTCAGTACTTC. This codes for CSVAGKLAKNIQYF.

This clone was seen a few times. CDR3 bases: TGCGCCAGCAGCCAAGCTATTCAGCACACTGAAGCTTTCTTT. Protein: CASSQAIQHTEAFF. The V and J genes are TRBV4-3 and TRBJ1-1; D call uncertain. Germline V CDR1 and CDR2: LGHNA, YSLEER. Trimming removed 1 base from V and 3 bases from J, with 9 bases in between. CDR3 length: 14 residues.

This clone appeared a few times. The chain has TRBV4-1 and TRBJ2-1; the match to TRBD1 covers 9 bases. V lost 4 bases and J lost 5; bases outside the gene matches: 3. The germline CDR1 and CDR2 sequences are MGHRA and YSYEKL. This CDR3 has 14 amino acids. CDR3 coding DNA: TGCGCCAGCAGCCCACAGGGGGCGAACAATGAGCAGTTCTTC. It yields the protein CASSPQGANNEQFF.